This T cell receptor beta chain was profiled in a study of a mutant IDH1 vaccine in newly diagnosed glioma. Study in general: Patients' prior therapy spanned radiotherapy, temozolomide, or both; most underwent both.

TCRdb's table, derived via immunoSEQ multiplex PCR, lists solely in-frame clones and lacks some. The sample holds about 36,000 clones, roughly 76% seen once. General study results and limits: Vaccine-induced immune responses were detected in over 90% of patients.

Time point reported: week 5, during vaccination. Mutant IDH1 20-mer peptide, at 300 ug, made up each vaccine dose, with topical imiquimod. This clone came up once. The antigen remains undetermined. This CDR3 is 14 amino acids long. V was pared by 1 base and J by 3 bases, with 10 bases between. Germline CDR1 is SGHVS and CDR2 is FQNEAQ. The TCR comes from a man aged 50 or older with glioma. The material sequenced was PBMCs, taken from a glioma patient whose treatment included an IDH1 peptide vaccine. The V and J genes are TRBV7-8 and TRBJ2-7; maybe TRBD2 (5 bases). CDR3 region: CASSLGGLSYEQYF. In DNA, the CDR3 is TGTGCCAGCAGCTTAGGAGGGCTGAGCTACGAGCAGTACTTC.